The rows below give T cell receptor beta chains drawn from one sample of a study of cytomegalovirus exposure and HLA in healthy donors. Generated by immunoSEQ multiplex PCR, the TCRdb table keeps only in-frame clones and is missing some. The profile shows some 140,000 clones, around 74% of them singletons. The sequenced sample was PBMCs. These receptor sequences come from a man aged 18 to 30 in good health and CMV-seronegative. Each CDR3 is given with its conserved first and last residue. Each record gives: CDR3 protein, CDR3 DNA, D gene, V gene, clone size, J gene. The D gene is left open where the match is weak. Expanded clones get a size class; other rows say once, few or many, or leave the size out.

CDR3 protein: CASSHRWDSEYEQYF
CDR3 DNA: TGCGCCAGCAGCCACCGGTGGGACAGCGAGTACGAGCAGTACTTC
D gene: TRBD1
V gene: TRBV4-1
clone size: .
J gene: TRBJ2-7

CDR3 protein: CASSFSGEYQETQYF
CDR3 DNA: TGTGCCAGCAGCTTCAGCGGGGAGTACCAAGAGACCCAGTACTTC
D gene: TRBD2
V gene: TRBV11-2
clone size: once
J gene: TRBJ2-5

CDR3 protein: CASSRLNRGPFYGYTF
CDR3 DNA: TGCGCCAGCAGCCGGTTAAACAGGGGCCCCTTCTATGGCTACACCTTC
D gene: TRBD1
V gene: TRBV4-3
clone size: few
J gene: TRBJ1-2

CDR3 protein: CASSQEATGDTEAFF
CDR3 DNA: TGCGCCAGCAGCCAAGAGGCGACAGGGGACACTGAAGCTTTCTTT
D gene: TRBD1
V gene: TRBV4-1
clone size: few
J gene: TRBJ1-1

CDR3 protein: CASSYRDAISPLHF
CDR3 DNA: TGTGCCAGCAGTTACAGGGACGCGATTTCACCCCTCCACTTT
D gene: .
V gene: TRBV28
clone size: few
J gene: TRBJ1-6

CDR3 protein: CAWISRQPHYGYTF
CDR3 DNA: TGTGCCTGGATTAGTCGACAACCCCACTATGGCTACACCTTC
D gene: .
V gene: TRBV30
clone size: .
J gene: TRBJ1-2

CDR3 protein: CASRTRGYGNEKLFF
CDR3 DNA: TGTGCCAGCAGGACTCGAGGGTATGGTAATGAAAAACTGTTTTTT
D gene: .
V gene: TRBV2
clone size: .
J gene: TRBJ1-4

CDR3 protein: CASSLSGLYTEAFF
CDR3 DNA: TGTGCCAGCAGTCTATCCGGACTGTACACTGAAGCTTTCTTT
D gene: .
V gene: TRBV28
clone size: .
J gene: TRBJ1-1

CDR3 protein: CARGRSNQETQYF
CDR3 DNA: TGTGCCAGGGGGAGGTCGAATCAAGAGACCCAGTACTTC
D gene: .
V gene: TRBV2
clone size: .
J gene: TRBJ2-5

CDR3 protein: CASSWSSGGTTDTQYF
CDR3 DNA: TGTGCCAGCAGCTGGTCTAGCGGGGGGACCACAGATACGCAGTATTTT
D gene: TRBD2
V gene: TRBV7-2
clone size: .
J gene: TRBJ2-3

CDR3 protein: CASSQGRVGYTF
CDR3 DNA: TGTGCCAGCAGCCAAGGGCGGGTTGGCTACACCTTC
D gene: .
V gene: TRBV14
clone size: .
J gene: TRBJ1-2

CDR3 protein: CASSSPGQGAYEQYF
CDR3 DNA: TGTGCCAGCAGCTCTCCGGGACAGGGGGCCTACGAGCAGTACTTC
D gene: TRBD1
V gene: TRBV5-6
clone size: .
J gene: TRBJ2-7

CDR3 protein: CASSLFMSEVNYGYTF
CDR3 DNA: TGTGCCAGCAGCTTATTTATGAGTGAAGTTAACTATGGCTACACCTTC
D gene: .
V gene: TRBV7-9
clone size: once
J gene: TRBJ1-2

CDR3 protein: CASSLELAGALTDTQYF
CDR3 DNA: TGCGCCAGCAGCTTGGAATTAGCGGGGGCTCTCACAGATACGCAGTATTTT
D gene: TRBD2
V gene: TRBV5-1
clone size: .
J gene: TRBJ2-3

CDR3 protein: CASSERGIDTEAFF
CDR3 DNA: TGTGCCAGCAGTGAAAGAGGGATTGACACTGAAGCTTTCTTT
D gene: .
V gene: TRBV2
clone size: .
J gene: TRBJ1-1

CDR3 protein: CAWRSTGQVVSGELFF
CDR3 DNA: TGTGCCTGGAGGAGTACGGGACAGGTGGTATCCGGGGAGCTGTTTTTT
D gene: TRBD1
V gene: TRBV30
clone size: once
J gene: TRBJ2-2

CDR3 protein: CASSLVSGLDRASTEAFF
CDR3 DNA: TGTGCCAGCAGCTTAGTGTCGGGCTTGGACAGGGCGAGCACTGAAGCTTTCTTT
D gene: TRBD1
V gene: TRBV11-2
clone size: .
J gene: TRBJ1-1

CDR3 protein: CASSEHREAFF
CDR3 DNA: TGTGCCAGCAGTGAACATCGGGAAGCTTTCTTT
D gene: .
V gene: TRBV2
clone size: once
J gene: TRBJ1-1

CDR3 protein: CASSVYGVTDTQYF
CDR3 DNA: TGTGCCAGCAGCGTATATGGAGTTACAGATACGCAGTATTTT
D gene: .
V gene: TRBV9
clone size: .
J gene: TRBJ2-3

CDR3 protein: CASSYGTGVSYEQYF
CDR3 DNA: TGCGCCAGCAGCTATGGGACAGGGGTATCATACGAGCAGTACTTC
D gene: TRBD1
V gene: TRBV5-1
clone size: .
J gene: TRBJ2-7

CDR3 protein: CASSPKFESYTF
CDR3 DNA: TGTGCCAGCAGCCCTAAATTTGAGTCCTACACCTTC
D gene: .
V gene: TRBV11-3
clone size: .
J gene: TRBJ1-2

CDR3 protein: CASLTARISGGRTDTQYF
CDR3 DNA: TGTGCCAGCTTAACCGCTAGGATTAGCGGGGGGCGCACAGATACGCAGTATTTT
D gene: TRBD2
V gene: TRBV25-1
clone size: .
J gene: TRBJ2-3

CDR3 protein: CASSAGQGSPYEQYF
CDR3 DNA: TGTGCCAGCAGCGCAGGACAGGGATCCCCCTACGAGCAGTACTTC
D gene: TRBD1
V gene: TRBV9
clone size: few
J gene: TRBJ2-7

CDR3 protein: CASSRGEREQFF
CDR3 DNA: TGCGCCAGCAGCCGGGGGGAGCGCGAGCAGTTCTTC
D gene: TRBD2
V gene: TRBV5-1
clone size: .
J gene: TRBJ2-1

CDR3 protein: CASSPGQDNQPQHF
CDR3 DNA: TGTGCCAGCTCCCCAGGACAGGACAATCAGCCCCAGCATTTT
D gene: TRBD1
V gene: TRBV18
clone size: .
J gene: TRBJ1-5

CDR3 protein: CASSEAGAPNYEQYF
CDR3 DNA: TGTGCCAGCAGTGAGGCGGGGGCCCCTAACTACGAGCAGTACTTC
D gene: .
V gene: TRBV6-1
clone size: .
J gene: TRBJ2-7

CDR3 protein: CASSRQARTEAFF
CDR3 DNA: TGTGCCAGCAGTCGACAGGCGAGGACTGAAGCTTTCTTT
D gene: .
V gene: TRBV6-5
clone size: .
J gene: TRBJ1-1

CDR3 protein: CASNLPQGRGSGELFF
CDR3 DNA: TGTGCCAGTAATCTCCCCCAGGGAAGGGGGTCCGGGGAGCTGTTTTTT
D gene: .
V gene: TRBV19
clone size: .
J gene: TRBJ2-2

CDR3 protein: CASSPRSSLTGELFF
CDR3 DNA: TGCGCCAGCAGTCCAAGGTCTTCCCTCACCGGGGAGCTGTTTTTT
D gene: .
V gene: TRBV4-1
clone size: few
J gene: TRBJ2-2

CDR3 protein: CASRNPSSGTYEQYF
CDR3 DNA: TGTGCCAGCAGGAACCCTTCGTCCGGGACCTACGAGCAGTACTTC
D gene: .
V gene: TRBV6-1
clone size: .
J gene: TRBJ2-7

CDR3 protein: CASSLSRDRSYGYTF
CDR3 DNA: TGTGCCAGCAGCTTAAGTCGGGACAGGTCTTATGGCTACACCTTC
D gene: TRBD1
V gene: TRBV7-8
clone size: .
J gene: TRBJ1-2

CDR3 protein: CASSLRLATYEQYF
CDR3 DNA: TGTGCCAGCAGTTTACGATTAGCAACCTACGAGCAGTACTTC
D gene: .
V gene: TRBV27
clone size: .
J gene: TRBJ2-7

CDR3 protein: CASSFGGSNYGYTF
CDR3 DNA: TGCGCCAGCAGCTTTGGGGGCTCTAACTATGGCTACACCTTC
D gene: .
V gene: TRBV5-1
clone size: .
J gene: TRBJ1-2

CDR3 protein: CASSLRAGGDEQFF
CDR3 DNA: TGTGCCAGCAGCTTACGGGCCGGGGGGGATGAGCAGTTCTTC
D gene: TRBD2
V gene: TRBV11-2
clone size: .
J gene: TRBJ2-1

CDR3 protein: CASSSPSATNEKLFF
CDR3 DNA: TGTGCCAGCAGCTCCCCATCGGCAACTAATGAAAAACTGTTTTTT
D gene: .
V gene: TRBV7-9
clone size: .
J gene: TRBJ1-4